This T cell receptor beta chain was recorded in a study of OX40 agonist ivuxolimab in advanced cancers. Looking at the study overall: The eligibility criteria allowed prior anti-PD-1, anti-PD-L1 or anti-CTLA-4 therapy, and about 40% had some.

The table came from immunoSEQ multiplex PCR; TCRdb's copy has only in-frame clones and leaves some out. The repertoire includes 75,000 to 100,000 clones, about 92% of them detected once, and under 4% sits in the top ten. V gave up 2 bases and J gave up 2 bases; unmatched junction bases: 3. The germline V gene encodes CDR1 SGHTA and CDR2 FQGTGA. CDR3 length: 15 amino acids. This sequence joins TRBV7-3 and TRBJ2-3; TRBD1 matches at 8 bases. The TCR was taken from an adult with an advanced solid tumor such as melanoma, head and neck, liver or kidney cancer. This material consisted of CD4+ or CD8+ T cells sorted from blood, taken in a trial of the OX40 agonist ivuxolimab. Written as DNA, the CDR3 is TGTGCCAGCAGCTTAGGGACAGGCCCCACAGATACGCAGTATTTT. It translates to CASSLGTGPTDTQYF.